Listed here is a single T cell receptor beta chain. Its cognate antigen is unknown. This sample is drawn from a study of long-term antiretroviral therapy in people with HIV. Study-wide points: ART adherence, viral resistance and therapy changes were not recorded.

It was version v3.0 of the immunoSEQ assay that was run at survey level. Profiling relied on immunoSEQ multiplex PCR, and the TCRdb table lists in-frame clones only, not all of them. Here the sample spans 40,000 to 60,000 clones, 80% to 90% being singletons. This TCR derives from a young woman with HIV. The sequencing used unsorted PBMCs, collected 0.8 years after starting antiretroviral therapy.

The CDR3 spells CASSLTGTGGRTDTQYF. CDR3 bases: TGCGCCAGCAGCCTGACCGGGACAGGGGGCAGGACAGATACGCAGTATTTT. The genes are TRBV4-3 and TRBJ2-3, with 12 bases that match TRBD1. Germline CDR1 reads LGHNA; CDR2 reads YSLEER. Trimming cost V 4 bases and J 3 bases; bases outside gene matches: 8. CDR3 length: 17 amino acids.